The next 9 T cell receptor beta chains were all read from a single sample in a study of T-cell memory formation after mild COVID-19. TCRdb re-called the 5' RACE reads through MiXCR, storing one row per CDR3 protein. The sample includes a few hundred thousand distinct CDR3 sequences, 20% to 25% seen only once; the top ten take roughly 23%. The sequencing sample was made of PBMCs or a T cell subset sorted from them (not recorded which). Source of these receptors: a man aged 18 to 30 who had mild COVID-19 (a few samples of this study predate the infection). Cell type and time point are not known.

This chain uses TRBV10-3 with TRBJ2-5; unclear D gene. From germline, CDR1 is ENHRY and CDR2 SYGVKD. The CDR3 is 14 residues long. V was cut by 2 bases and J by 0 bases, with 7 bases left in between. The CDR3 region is CAISEGRDQETQYF. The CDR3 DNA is TGTGCCATCAGTGAGGGAAGGGACCAAGAGACCCAGTACTTC.

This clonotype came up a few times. The CDR3 DNA reads as TGTGCCAGCCGCCTGGTGGGCGAGACCCAGTACTTC. This gives the protein CASRLVGETQYF. The J gene is TRBJ2-5, the V gene TRBV5-6; D is unclear. The CDR3 is 12 residues long. The V and J ends lost 7 bases and 5 bases respectively, with 12 bases between them. From germline, CDR1 is SGHDT and CDR2 YYEEEE.

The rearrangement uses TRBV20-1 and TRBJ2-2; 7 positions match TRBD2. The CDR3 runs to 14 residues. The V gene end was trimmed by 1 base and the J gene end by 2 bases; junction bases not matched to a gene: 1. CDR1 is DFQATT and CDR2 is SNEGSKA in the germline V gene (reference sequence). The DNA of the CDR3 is TGCAGTGCTAGAGGGACTAGAAACACCGGGGAGCTGTTTTTT. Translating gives CSARGTRNTGELFF.

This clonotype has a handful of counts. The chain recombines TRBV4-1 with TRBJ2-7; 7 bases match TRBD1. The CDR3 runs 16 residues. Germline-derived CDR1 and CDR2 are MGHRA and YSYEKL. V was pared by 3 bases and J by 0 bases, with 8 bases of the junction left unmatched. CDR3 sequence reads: CASSHRTGAGSYEQYF. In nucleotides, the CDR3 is TGCGCCAGCAGCCACCGTACAGGGGCGGGCTCCTACGAGCAGTACTTC.

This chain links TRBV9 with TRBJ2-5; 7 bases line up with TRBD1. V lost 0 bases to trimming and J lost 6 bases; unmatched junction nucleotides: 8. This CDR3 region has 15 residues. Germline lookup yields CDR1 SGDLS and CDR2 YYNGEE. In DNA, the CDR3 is TGTGCCAGCAGCGTAGACGGCAGGGGGTTTCAGACCCAGTACTTC. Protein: CASSVDGRGFQTQYF. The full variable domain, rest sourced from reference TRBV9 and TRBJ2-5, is DSGVTQTPKHLITATGQRVTLRCSPRSGDLSVYWYQQSLDQGLQFLIQYYNGEERAKGNILERFSAQQFPDLHSELNLSSLELGDSALYFCASSVDGRGFQTQYFGPGTRLLVL.

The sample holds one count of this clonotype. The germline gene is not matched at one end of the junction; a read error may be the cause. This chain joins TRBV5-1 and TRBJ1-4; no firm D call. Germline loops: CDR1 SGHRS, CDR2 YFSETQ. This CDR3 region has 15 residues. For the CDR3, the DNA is TGCGCCATCAGCTTGGATGGAATTAGGAATGAAAAACTGTTTTTT. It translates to CAISLDGIRNEKLFF.

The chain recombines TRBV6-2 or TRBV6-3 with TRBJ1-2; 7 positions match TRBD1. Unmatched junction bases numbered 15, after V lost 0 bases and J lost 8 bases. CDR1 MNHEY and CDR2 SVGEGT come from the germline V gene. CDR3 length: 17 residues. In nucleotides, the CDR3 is TGTGCCAGCAGTTACTCGAATGCCGGGACAGAAGTCTACGGCTACACCTTC. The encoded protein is CASSYSNAGTEVYGYTF.

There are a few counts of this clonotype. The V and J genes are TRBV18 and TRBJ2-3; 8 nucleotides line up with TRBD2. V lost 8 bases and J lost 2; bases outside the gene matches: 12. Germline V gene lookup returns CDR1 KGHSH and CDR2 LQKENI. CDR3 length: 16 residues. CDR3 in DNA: TGTGCCAGCCACTTTAGCGGGGACGCCCTCACAGATACGCAGTATTTT. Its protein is CASHFSGDALTDTQYF. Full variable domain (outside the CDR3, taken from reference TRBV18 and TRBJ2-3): NAGVMQNPRHLVRRRGQEARLRCSPMKGHSHVYWYRQLPEEGLKFMVYLQKENIIDESGMPKERFSAEFPKEGPSILRIQQVVRGDSAAYFCASHFSGDALTDTQYFGPGTRLTVL.

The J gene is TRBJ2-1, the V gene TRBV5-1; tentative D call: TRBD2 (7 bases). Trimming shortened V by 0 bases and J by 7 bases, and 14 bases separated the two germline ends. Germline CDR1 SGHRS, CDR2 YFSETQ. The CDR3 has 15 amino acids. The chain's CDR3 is CASSLVFEGGNEQFF. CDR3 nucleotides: TGCGCCAGCAGCTTGGTGTTTGAGGGGGGGAATGAGCAGTTCTTC.